Given below is one TCR beta chain in context. The protocol was immunoSEQ multiplex PCR, while the TCRdb copy is restricted to in-frame clones and leaves out a portion. This table has approximately 230,000 clones, roughly four fifths appearing once. This sample was taken from a study of blood T cell repertoires in COVID-19. The CDR3 loop spans 16 amino acids. In germline, CDR1 is SGHTS, CDR2 YDEGEE. V was pared by 4 bases and J by 7 bases, with 13 bases of the junction left unmatched. The chain is built from TRBV5-8 and TRBJ1-5; TRBD1 aligns across 8 bases. Sequenced material: peripheral blood. The source is a man aged 80 or over with acute or convalescent COVID-19. The CDR3 DNA follows: TGTGCCAGCAGCGCTTTCCGCAGGGGGCGTTGGCAGCCCCAGCATTTT. Encoded protein: CASSAFRRGRWQPQHF.